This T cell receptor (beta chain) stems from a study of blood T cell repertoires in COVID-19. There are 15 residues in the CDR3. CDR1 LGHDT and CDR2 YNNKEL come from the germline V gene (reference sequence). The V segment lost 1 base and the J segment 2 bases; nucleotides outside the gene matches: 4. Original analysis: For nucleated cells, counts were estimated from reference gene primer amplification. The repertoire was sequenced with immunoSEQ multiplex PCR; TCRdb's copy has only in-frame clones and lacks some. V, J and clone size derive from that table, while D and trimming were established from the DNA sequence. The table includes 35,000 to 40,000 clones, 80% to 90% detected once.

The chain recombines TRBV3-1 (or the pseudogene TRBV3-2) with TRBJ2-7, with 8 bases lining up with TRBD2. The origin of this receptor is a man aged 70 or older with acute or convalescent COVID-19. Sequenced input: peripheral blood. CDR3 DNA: TGTGCCAGCAGCCAAGTGACGGGAGGGCCCTACGAGCAGTACTTC. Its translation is CASSQVTGGPYEQYF.